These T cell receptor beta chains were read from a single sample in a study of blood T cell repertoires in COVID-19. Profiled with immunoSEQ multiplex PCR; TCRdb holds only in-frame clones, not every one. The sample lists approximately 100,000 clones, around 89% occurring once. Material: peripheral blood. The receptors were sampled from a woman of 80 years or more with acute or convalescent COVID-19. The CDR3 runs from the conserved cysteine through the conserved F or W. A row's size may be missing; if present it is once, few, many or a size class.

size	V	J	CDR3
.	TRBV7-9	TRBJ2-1	CASLKRDIYNEQFF
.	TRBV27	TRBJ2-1	CASSSGAYNEQFF
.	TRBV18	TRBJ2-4	CASSPLQGNIQYF
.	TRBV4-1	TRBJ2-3	CASSQVEADTQYF
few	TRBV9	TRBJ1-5	CASSVGTGTQPQHF
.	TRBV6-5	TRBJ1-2	CASSPWTDSYGYTF
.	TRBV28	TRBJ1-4	CASRETGVLLNNEKLFF
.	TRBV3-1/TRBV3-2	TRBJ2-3	CASSPVSGGAIDTQYF
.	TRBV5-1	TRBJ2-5	CASSLGSQETQYF
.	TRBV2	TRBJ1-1	CASSVDRDTEAFF
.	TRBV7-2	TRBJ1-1	CASSFTGTEHAFF
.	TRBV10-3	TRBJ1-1	CAISGQVNTEAFF
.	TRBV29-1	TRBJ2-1	CSVGSGLRRYNEQFF
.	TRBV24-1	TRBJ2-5	CATSVQTGFRETQYF
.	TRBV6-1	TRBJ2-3	CASSAHRDKRTDTQYF
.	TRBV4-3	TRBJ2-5	CASSQDKGETQYF
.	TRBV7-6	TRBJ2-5	CASSLTGPSLSQETQYF
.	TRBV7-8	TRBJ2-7	CASSLVGIGYEQYF
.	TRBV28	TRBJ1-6	CASSFQGRNSPLHF
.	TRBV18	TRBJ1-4	CASSPGTGKLFF
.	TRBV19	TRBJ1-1	CASTIRRTGNTEAFF
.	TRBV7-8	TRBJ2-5	CASSLGTGGGETQYF
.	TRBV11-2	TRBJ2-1	CASSSGRGRIDEQFF
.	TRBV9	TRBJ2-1	CASSVDSGSYNEQFF
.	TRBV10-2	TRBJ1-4	CASSESGQSNEKLFF
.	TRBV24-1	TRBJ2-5	CATSDRREGLTQYF
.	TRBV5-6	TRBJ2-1	CASSLGALYNEQFF
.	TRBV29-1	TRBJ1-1	CSVGVYLDTEAFF
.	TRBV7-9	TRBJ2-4	CASSLARSDLAKNIQYF
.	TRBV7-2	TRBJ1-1	CASSPPPGQGGKAFF
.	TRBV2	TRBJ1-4	CASIDGQGRRGPEANEKLFF
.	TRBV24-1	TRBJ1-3	CATSDLIRNTIYF
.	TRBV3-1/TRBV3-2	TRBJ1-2	CASSQGGVGRRVYGYTF
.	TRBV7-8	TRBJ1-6	CATGGLYNSPLHF
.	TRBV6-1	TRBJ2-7	CASSEPGQPPYEQYF
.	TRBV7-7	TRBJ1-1	CASSADTNTEAFF
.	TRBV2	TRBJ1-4	CASRTGGGGNEKLFF
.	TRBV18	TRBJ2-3	CASSSGTLGGDTQYF
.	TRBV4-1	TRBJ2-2	CASSQDGHPNTGELFF
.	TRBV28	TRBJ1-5	CASRAGLTTHQPQHF
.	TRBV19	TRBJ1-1	CASSVNRGTEAFF
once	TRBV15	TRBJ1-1	CATSSRTGVNTEAFF
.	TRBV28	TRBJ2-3	CASTPGSTDTQYF
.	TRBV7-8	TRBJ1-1	CASSLGQGLNTEAFF
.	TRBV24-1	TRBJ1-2	CATSDGTLYGYTF
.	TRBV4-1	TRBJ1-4	CASSQHSQGRGNEKLFF
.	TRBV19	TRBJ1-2	CASSPTGRANYGYTF
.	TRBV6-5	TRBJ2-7	CASSPPLGKQYF
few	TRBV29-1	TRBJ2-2	CSVQLDRYTGELFF
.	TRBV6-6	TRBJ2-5	CASSYLAGQETQYF
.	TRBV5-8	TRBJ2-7	CASSHPPWTGAYEQYF
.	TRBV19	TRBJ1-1	CASSIGARGNTEAFF
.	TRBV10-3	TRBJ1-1	CAISESPGKEHMVEAFF
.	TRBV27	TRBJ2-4	CAGSLGGAVAKNIQYF
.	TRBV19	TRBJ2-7	CASSPDRGSYEQYF
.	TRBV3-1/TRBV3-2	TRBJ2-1	CASSQGTSGGEQFF
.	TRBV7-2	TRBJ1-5	CASSWKTGDNQPQHF
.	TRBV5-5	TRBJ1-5	CASSRGEGTQPQHF
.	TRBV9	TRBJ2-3	CASSSPLNPYTQYF
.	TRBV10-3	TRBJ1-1	CAISEGPEAFF